This TCR beta chain derives from a study of cytomegalovirus exposure and HLA in healthy donors. CDR3 length equals 15 residues. V lost 4 bases, J lost 0 bases, and 6 bases stayed unmatched. Germline V lookup: CDR1 SGHNT, CDR2 YYREEE (reference sequence). The primer mix had 60 Vbeta and 13 Jbeta primers. The repertoire was sequenced with immunoSEQ multiplex PCR; TCRdb's copy has only in-frame clones and lacks some. The table lists roughly 150,000 clones, 60% to 80% of them singletons. The sequenced sample consisted of PBMCs. The TCR sequence derives from a man aged 30-40 years in good health and CMV-seronegative. The chain is built from TRBV5-4 and TRBJ1-1; 7 positions agree with TRBD1. The CDR3 reads CASSLKDRMNTEAFF. DNA for the CDR3: TGTGCCAGCAGCCTCAAGGACAGGATGAACACTGAAGCTTTCTTT. The full variable domain, with the rest looked up from reference TRBV5-4 and TRBJ1-1, is ETGVTQSPTHLIKTRGQQVTLRCSSQSGHNTVSWYQQALGQGPQFIFQYYREEENGRGNFPPRFSGLQFPNYSSELNVNALELDDSALYLCASSLKDRMNTEAFFGQGTRLTVV.